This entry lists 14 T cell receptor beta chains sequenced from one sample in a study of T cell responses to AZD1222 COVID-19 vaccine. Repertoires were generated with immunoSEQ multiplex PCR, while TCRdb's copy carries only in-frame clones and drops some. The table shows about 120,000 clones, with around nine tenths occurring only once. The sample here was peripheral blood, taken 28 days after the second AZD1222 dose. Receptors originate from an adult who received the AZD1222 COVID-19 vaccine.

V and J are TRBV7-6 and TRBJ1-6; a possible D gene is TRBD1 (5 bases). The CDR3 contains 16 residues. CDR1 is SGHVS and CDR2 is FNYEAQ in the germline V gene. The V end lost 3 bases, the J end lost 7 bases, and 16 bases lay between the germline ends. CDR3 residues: CASSLNGAGQNSPLHF. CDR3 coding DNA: TGTGCCAGCAGCTTGAACGGGGCAGGACAAAATTCACCCCTCCACTTT. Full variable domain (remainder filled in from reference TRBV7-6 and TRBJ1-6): GAGVSQSPRYKVTKRGQDVALRCDPISGHVSLYWYRQALGQGPEFLTYFNYEAQQDKSGLPNDRFSAERPEGSISTLTIQRTEQRDSAMYRCASSLNGAGQNSPLHFGNGTRLTVT.

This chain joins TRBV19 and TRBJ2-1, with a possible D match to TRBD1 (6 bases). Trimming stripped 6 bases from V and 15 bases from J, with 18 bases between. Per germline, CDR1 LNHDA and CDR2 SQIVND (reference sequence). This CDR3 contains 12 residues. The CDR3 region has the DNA TGTGCCAGTAGCAGAACAGGGAGACGGCGGTTCTTC. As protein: CASSRTGRRRFF.

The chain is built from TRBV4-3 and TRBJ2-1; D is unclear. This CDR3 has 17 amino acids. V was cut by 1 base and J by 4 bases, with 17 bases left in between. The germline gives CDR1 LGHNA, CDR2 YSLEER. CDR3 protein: CASSQAWILSSYNEQFF. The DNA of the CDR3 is TGCGCCAGCAGCCAAGCTTGGATATTAAGTTCGTACAATGAGCAGTTCTTC.

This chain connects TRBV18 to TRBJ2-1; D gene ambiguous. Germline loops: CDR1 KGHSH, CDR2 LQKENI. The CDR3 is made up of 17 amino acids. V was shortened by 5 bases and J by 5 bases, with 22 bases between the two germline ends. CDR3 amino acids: CASSSLGGNFRHNEQFF. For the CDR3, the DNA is TGTGCCAGCTCATCCCTCGGCGGTAACTTTAGGCACAATGAGCAGTTCTTC.

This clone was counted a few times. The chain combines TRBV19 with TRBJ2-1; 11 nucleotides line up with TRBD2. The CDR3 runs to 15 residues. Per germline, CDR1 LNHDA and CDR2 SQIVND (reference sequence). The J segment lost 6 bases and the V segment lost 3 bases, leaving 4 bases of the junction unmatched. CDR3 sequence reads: CASSMTSGNINEQFF. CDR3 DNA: TGTGCCAGTAGTATGACTAGCGGGAATATCAATGAGCAGTTCTTC.

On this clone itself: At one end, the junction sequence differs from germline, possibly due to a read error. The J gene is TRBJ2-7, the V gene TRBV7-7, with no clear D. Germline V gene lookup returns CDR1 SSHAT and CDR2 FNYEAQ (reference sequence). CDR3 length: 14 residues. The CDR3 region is CASSDTRPAYEQYF. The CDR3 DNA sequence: TGTGCTAGCAGCGATACGAGACCCGCCTACGAGCAGTACTTC.

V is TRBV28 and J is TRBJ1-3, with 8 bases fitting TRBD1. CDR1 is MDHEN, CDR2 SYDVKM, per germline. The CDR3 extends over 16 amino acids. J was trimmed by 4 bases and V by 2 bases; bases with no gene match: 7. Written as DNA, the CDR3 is TGTGCCAGCAGTTTAAACGACAGGGGCTACGGAAACACCATATATTTT. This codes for CASSLNDRGYGNTIYF.

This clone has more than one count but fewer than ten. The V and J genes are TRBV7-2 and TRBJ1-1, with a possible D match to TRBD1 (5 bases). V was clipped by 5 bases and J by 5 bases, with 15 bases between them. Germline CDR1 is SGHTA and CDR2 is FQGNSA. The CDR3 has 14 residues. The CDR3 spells CASSGGTGWTEAFF. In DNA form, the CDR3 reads TGTGCCAGCAGCGGAGGGACCGGCTGGACTGAAGCTTTCTTT.

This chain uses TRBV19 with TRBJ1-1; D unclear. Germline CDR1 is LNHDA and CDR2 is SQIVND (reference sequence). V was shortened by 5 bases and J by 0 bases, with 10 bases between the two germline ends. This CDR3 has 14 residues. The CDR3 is CASSLDGMNTEAFF. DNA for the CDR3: TGTGCCAGTAGTCTCGACGGAATGAACACTGAAGCTTTCTTT. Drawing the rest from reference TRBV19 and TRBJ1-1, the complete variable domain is DGGITQSPKYLFRKEGQNVTLSCEQNLNHDAMYWYRQDPGQGLRLIYYSQIVNDFQKGDIAEGYSVSREKKESFPLTVTSAQKNPTAFYLCASSLDGMNTEAFFGQGTRLTVV.

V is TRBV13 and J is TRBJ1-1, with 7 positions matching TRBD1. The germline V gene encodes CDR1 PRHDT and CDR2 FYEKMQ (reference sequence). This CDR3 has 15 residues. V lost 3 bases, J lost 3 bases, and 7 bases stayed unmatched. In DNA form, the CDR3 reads TGTGCCAGCAGCTTGTCTATTCAGGGGGACACTGAAGCTTTCTTT. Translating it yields CASSLSIQGDTEAFF.

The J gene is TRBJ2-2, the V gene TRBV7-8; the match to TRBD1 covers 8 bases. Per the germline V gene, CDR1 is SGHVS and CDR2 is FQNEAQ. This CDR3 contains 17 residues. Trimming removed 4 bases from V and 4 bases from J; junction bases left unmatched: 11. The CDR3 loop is CASSSTPLTGVTGELFF. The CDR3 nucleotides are TGTGCCAGCAGCTCCACCCCTTTGACAGGGGTCACCGGGGAGCTGTTTTTT.

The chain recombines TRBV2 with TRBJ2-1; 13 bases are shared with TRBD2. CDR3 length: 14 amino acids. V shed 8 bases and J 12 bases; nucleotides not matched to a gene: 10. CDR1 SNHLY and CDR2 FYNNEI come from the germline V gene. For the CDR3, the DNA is TGTGCCAGCTTCGGACTAGCGGGAGTTTTCCGGCAGTTCTTC. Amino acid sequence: CASFGLAGVFRQFF.

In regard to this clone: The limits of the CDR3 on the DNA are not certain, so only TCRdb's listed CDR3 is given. The CDR3 protein is CASSFGEGYGYTF. The chain uses TRBV12-3 or TRBV12-4 and TRBJ1-2. The CDR3 totals 13 residues, both ends included.

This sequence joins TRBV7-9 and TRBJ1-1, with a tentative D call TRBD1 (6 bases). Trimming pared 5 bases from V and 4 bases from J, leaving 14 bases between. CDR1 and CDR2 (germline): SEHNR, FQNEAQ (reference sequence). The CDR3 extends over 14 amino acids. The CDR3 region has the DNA TGTGCCAGCAGCCTAACAGGGCCGGGCACTGAAGCTTTCTTT. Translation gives CASSLTGPGTEAFF.